Listed here is a single T cell receptor (beta chain). Its antigen is unknown. Base qualities were left out, and no much larger clone turns up one base away. This sample stems from a study of cytomegalovirus exposure and HLA in healthy donors (dated by TCRdb to the late 2010s). Background for the entire study: In an earlier analysis of roughly 500 of the donors, roughly 300 Gb of sequence data and about 110 million unique TCR beta sequences from about 190 million T cells were reported. Of the 300 to 500 genotyped donors, 81% were placed in the genetic ancestry cluster associated with self-reported Caucasian donors. Donor age, sex, ethnicity and CMV serostatus were compiled together with the repertoire data. To predict cytomegalovirus infection status, the study brought together high-throughput TCR immunosequencing, statistical association of individual TCRs with disease status, and machine learning. The study aimed to test whether signatures of past pathogen exposure could be identified by cataloging public T cell receptors. The study used immunosequencing to profile the T cell repertoires of approximately 630 subjects and linked those repertoires to cytomegalovirus serostatus. All discovery cohort repertoires had been generated using a single sequencing platform. HLA typing included class I and class II loci at four-digit resolution. Genome-wide SNP genotypes for about 65% of the 666 donors were used in a later genetic analysis, which treated that subset as a discovery cohort. In the later analysis, no new phenotypic data were used to find candidate immune exposures; instead, reliance was placed on TCR beta sequences and their occurrence across donors. Among about 370 genotyped donors of the cohort, an average of approximately 240,000 unique TCR beta nucleotide sequences was sequenced per donor, of which 15% to 20% were non-productive. To study patterns of TCR occurrence, a later analysis re-analyzed previously published TCR beta repertoires from 700 or so donors and added high-resolution HLA genotyping. Besides the first cohort of under 700 subjects, a separate validation cohort made up of over a hundred different subjects was used. An earlier analysis of several hundred of the donors used high-throughput TCR beta sequencing to judge whether each TCR beta V gene segment behaved as functional or pseudogenic. Four to six DR-DQ haplotypes were handled as single units for association and clustering, since linkage in the cohort was strong. Typing coverage varied by locus: roughly 629-640 donors for A, B, C, DRB1 and DQB1; approximately 500 for DQA1; more than 600 for DPA1; under 490 for DPB1. Roughly 300 gigabases of sequencing data and around 87 million unique TCR sequences were included in an early release covering 550 to 800 HLA-typed donors.

The cohort consisted of hundreds of healthy bone marrow donors. Cohort members were all nominally healthy when sampled, although unrecorded immune exposures were likely present. The donor tested CMV seronegative, placing the donor among the 350 to 400 seronegative members of the cohort. A peripheral blood sample was provided by each donor, and peripheral blood mononuclear cells were used for TCR beta sequencing. Genomic DNA extraction from the blood cell samples was performed with the Qiagen DNeasy Blood Extraction Kit. The library was generated by the immunoSEQ multiplex PCR assay. For the multiplex PCR, a mixture combining 60 forward primers for TCR Vbeta segments and 13 reverse primers for TCR Jbeta segments was used. The CDR3 region of rearranged TCR beta genes was amplified from genomic DNA by a multiplex PCR assay. Amplified TCR beta libraries were sequenced as 87-base-pair reads on the Illumina HiSeq System. Under the source paper's analysis protocol: A later analysis counted 65 million to 90 million unique TCR beta chains across the 640 or so repertoires, and 10 million to 12 million of these chains were shared by at least two donors. Raw reads were error-corrected and collapsed into unique sequences by a nearest-neighbor algorithm in which closely related sequences were merged to remove PCR and sequencing errors. To assign V, D and J gene segments, CDR3 sequences were aligned to IMGT reference sequences. For a sequence to be retained, a match of at least six nucleotides to both a V gene segment and a J gene segment was required. Rearrangements were classified as productive when the CDR3 lacked stop codons and remained in frame with V and J, and all other rearrangements were classified as non-productive. CDR3 was defined according to IMGT convention as the region running from the second conserved V-encoded cysteine to the conserved J-encoded phenylalanine. The earlier analysis of about 640 of the donors excluded any sequence lacking an unambiguous match to a single V gene segment. In an earlier analysis of several hundred of the donors, V segments were called functional above 56.7% productive rearrangements and were called segregating when the between-donor standard deviation exceeded 5%. A statistical classification framework was built to diagnose cytomegalovirus status from the catalog of TCR beta chain sequences. In a later analysis, V and J genes were assigned by comparing TCR nucleotide sequences against IMGT/GENE-DB human TR gene sequences. In a later analysis, CDR3 sequences and most-parsimonious VDJ recombination scenarios were assigned using the TCRdist pipeline. A later analysis defined each TCR beta chain by its CDR3 amino acid sequence plus V-gene family, and excluded reads lacking a unique V-gene family. A later analysis removed roughly 590 highly shared, low-generation-probability nucleotide sequences to deal with suspected cross-contamination and a sequencing artifact. In a later analysis, a clonal expansion index was calculated for each public chain from normalized within-repertoire ranks of inferred template counts. In a later analysis, generation probabilities were computed with a VDJ recombination model fitted to out-of-frame rearrangements, and the resulting probabilities were checked against IGoR. In a later analysis, TCR-TCR, TCR-HLA and TCR-CMV co-occurrence was scored with hypergeometric tests, and a repertoire-size bias correction was applied to TCR pairs. In a later analysis, false discovery rates were estimated by permuting HLA or CMV assignments 20 times. In a later analysis, co-occurring TCRs were grouped with DBSCAN, and TCRdist sequence similarity was added when clustering was performed within HLA-allele-positive subsets. Co-occurrence clustering excluded repertoires with fewer than 30,000 or more than 120,000 public chains, plus five with anomalous nucleotide sharing. This is the immuneACCESS table as TCRdb keeps it, with only in-frame sequences that have V and J called. A part of the clones is gone; compared with another copy, unresolved V genes explain less than half, and the rest is unexplained. V, J and clone size are taken as reported in that table, and D and trimming were inferred from the DNA itself. The sample table shows roughly 80,000 clones, and roughly 79% are seen once. Approximately 1.9% of the sample is held by the ten biggest clonotypes.

CDR3 length: 14 amino acids, cysteine to phenylalanine. Here the CDR3 DNA is all that survives: 42 bases in frame from base 1. After removal of 4 bases from V and 5 bases from J, the junction retains 9 bases not matched to a gene. Based on the germline V gene (reference sequence), the CDR1 and CDR2 sequences are SGHKS and YYEKEE. Overall study outcomes, separate from this receptor: Correlated functional status among segregating V segments might reflect linkage disequilibrium, but an unknown experimental factor could not be ruled out. Only TCR beta chains were sequenced in this cohort, and the absence of alpha or paired-chain data limited detectable features. The authors suggested that the approach could potentially be extended to other disease states and immunological phenotypes. At a false discovery rate of 0.05, a later analysis linked 15,000 to 20,000 TCR beta sequences to specific HLA alleles. A further reported finding was that TCR beta sequences accurately predicted the HLA-A and HLA-B alleles for most subjects in the first cohort. When HLA alleles, especially DR and DQ, strongly co-occurred, TCR associations were difficult to assign to individual alleles. A later genetic analysis reported fewer N-insertions in productive TCRs among donors in an Asian-associated ancestry cluster than the roughly 640-donor mean. The only immune exposure information available for the cohort was CMV serostatus. A few of the identified cytomegalovirus-associated TCR beta chains were confirmed in vitro to be specific for cytomegalovirus antigens. The classifier was reported to diagnose cytomegalovirus status with high specificity and sensitivity in both the original cohort and the validation cohort. An earlier analysis of some 590 of the donors showed that most TCR beta V segments appeared in productive rearrangements either about 87% or about 30% of the time, which broadly matched IMGT annotations. In a later analysis, HLA-associated TCR beta chains showed more clonal expansion and lower generation probabilities than non-associated chains that were equally common. In the study, around 150 TCR beta chains were listed as associated with cytomegalovirus. Several of the top co-occurrence clusters appeared to be linked to parvovirus B19, influenza, CMV and Epstein-Barr virus, according to a later analysis. Most CMV-associated TCR beta chains appeared to be HLA-restricted in a later analysis, and the HLA associations seemed to be driven largely by CMV exposure. Because the 87-base-pair reads could not distinguish some IMGT-functional V segments, including TRBV6-2 and TRBV6-3, those segments were excluded. In a later analysis, TCR association rates were found to vary across HLA loci, with the most associated TCRs seen for DRB1 alleles and the fewest for HLA-C alleles. Because counts were too low, seventeen rarely observed V segments, including chromosome 9 orphons, were excluded from the earlier analysis of fewer than 650 of the donors. A group of highly shared sequence variants was considered likely to be a technical artifact of the sequencing pipeline. Most TCR sequences were seen in very few donors, while some public TCRs were found in many individuals. A later genetic analysis associated a missense DCLRE1C variant with V-gene and J-gene trimming of TCR beta chains, and an independent cohort replicated the association. Because HLA typing was unavailable for some donors at each locus, only the typed subset was used in association tests. Sequencing depth was assumed to be roughly uniform across donors in the presence/absence analyses, though that assumption may not hold.

The TCR comes from a woman aged 25-40 years in good health and CMV-seronegative. The rearrangement combines TRBV5-5 with TRBJ2-7, with 7 bases aligning to TRBD1. The sequenced material came from PBMCs. The nucleotides read TGTGCCAGCAGCCTACACAGGGGCAGAGACGAGCAGTACTTC. It encodes CASSLHRGRDEQYF. Extended through the reference TRBV5-5 and TRBJ2-7 proteins, this CDR3 yields the full variable domain: DAGVTQSPTHLIKTRGQQVTLRCSPISGHKSVSWYQQVLGQGPQFIFQYYEKEERGRGNFPDRFSARQFPNYSSELNVNALLLGDSALYLCASSLHRGRDEQYFGPGTRLTVT.